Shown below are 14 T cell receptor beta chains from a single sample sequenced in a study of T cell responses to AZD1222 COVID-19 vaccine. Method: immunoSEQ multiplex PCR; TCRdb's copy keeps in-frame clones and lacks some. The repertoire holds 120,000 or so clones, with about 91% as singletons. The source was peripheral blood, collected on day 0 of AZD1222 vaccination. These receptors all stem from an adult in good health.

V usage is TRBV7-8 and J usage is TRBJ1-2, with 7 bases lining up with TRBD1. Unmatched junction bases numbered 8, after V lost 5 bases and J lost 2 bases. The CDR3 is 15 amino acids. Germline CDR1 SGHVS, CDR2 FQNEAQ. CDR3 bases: TGTGCCAGCAGCCCATCCAGGGGGATAAACTATGGCTACACCTTC. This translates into CASSPSRGINYGYTF. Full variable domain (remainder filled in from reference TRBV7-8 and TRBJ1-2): GAGVSQSPRYKVAKRGQDVALRCDPISGHVSLFWYQQALGQGPEFLTYFQNEAQLDKSGLPSDRFFAERPEGSVSTLKIQRTQQEDSAVYLCASSPSRGINYGYTFGSGTRLTVV.

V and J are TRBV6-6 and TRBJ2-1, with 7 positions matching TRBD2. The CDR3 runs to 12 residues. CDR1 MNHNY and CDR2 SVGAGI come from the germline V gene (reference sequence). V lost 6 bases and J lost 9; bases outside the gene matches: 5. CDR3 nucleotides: TGTGCCAGCAGCGGACTAGTGGTTGAGCAGTTCTTC. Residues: CASSGLVVEQFF.

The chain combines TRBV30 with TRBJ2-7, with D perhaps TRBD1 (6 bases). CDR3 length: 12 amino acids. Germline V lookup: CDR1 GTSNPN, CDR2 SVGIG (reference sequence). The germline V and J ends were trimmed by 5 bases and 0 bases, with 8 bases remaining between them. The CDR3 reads CAWADSSYEQYV. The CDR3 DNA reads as TGTGCCTGGGCGGACAGCTCCTACGAGCAGTACGTC.

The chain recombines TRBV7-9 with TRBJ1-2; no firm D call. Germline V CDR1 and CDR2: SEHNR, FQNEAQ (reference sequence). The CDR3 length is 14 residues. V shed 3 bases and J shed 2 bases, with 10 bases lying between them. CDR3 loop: CASSLVADNYGYTF. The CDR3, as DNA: TGTGCCAGCAGCTTGGTTGCGGACAACTATGGCTACACCTTC.

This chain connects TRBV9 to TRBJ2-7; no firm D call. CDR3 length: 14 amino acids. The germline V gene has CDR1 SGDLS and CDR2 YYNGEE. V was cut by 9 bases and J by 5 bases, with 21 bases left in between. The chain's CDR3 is CATYWVQRVHEQYV. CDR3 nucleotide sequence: TGTGCCACCTATTGGGTCCAGAGAGTCCACGAGCAGTACGTC.

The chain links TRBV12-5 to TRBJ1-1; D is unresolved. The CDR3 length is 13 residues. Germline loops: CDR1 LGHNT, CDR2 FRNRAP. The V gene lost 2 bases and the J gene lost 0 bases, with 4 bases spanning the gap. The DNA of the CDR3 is TGTGCTAGTGGTTTGTTCATGAACACTGAAGCTTTCTTT. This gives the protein CASGLFMNTEAFF.

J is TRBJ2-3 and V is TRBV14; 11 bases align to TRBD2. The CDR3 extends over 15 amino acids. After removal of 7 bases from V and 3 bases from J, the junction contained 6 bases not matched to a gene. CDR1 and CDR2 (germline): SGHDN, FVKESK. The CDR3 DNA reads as TGTGCCAGCAACCCGACTAGCGGGAATACAGATACGCAGTATTTT. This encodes CASNPTSGNTDTQYF.

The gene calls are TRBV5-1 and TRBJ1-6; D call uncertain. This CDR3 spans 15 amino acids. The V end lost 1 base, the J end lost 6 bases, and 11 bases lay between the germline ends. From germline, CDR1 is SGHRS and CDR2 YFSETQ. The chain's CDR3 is CASSLRGAINSPLHF. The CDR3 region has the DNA TGCGCCAGCAGCTTGCGGGGAGCGATTAATTCACCCCTCCACTTT.

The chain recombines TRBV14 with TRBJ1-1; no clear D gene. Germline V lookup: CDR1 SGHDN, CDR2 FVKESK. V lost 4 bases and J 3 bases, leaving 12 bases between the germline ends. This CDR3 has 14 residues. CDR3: CASSPVSGYTEAFF. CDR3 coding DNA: TGTGCCAGCAGCCCCGTGAGCGGGTACACTGAAGCTTTCTTT.

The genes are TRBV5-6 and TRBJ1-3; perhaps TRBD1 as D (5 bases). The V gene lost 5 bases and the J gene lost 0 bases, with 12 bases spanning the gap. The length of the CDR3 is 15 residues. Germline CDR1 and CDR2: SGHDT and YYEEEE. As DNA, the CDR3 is TGTGCCAGCAGAACGACAGCCTACTCTGGAAACACCATATATTTT. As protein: CASRTTAYSGNTIYF.

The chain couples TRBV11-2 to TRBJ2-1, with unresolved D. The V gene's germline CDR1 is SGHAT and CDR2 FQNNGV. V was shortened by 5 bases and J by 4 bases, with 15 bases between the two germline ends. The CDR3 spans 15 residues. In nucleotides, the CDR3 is TGTGCCAGCAGCGGGATGGAGCGCGGATACAATGAGCAGTTCTTC. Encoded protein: CASSGMERGYNEQFF.

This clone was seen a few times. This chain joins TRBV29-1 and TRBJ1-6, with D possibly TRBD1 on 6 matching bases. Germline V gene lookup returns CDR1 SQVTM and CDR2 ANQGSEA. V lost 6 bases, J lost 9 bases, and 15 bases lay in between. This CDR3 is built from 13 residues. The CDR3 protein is CSVSTGLGSPLHF. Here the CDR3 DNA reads TGCAGCGTCAGTACAGGGCTGGGTTCACCCCTCCACTTT. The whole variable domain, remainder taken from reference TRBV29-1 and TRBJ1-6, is SAVISQKPSRDICQRGTSLTIQCQVDSQVTMMFWYRQQPGQSLTLIATANQGSEATYESGFVIDKFPISRPNLTFSTLTVSNMSPEDSSIYLCSVSTGLGSPLHFGNGTRLTVT.

The CDR3 DNA reads as TGTGCCAGCAGTTACGGGACAGGGACGCTTAATGAAAAACTGTTTTTT. It encodes CASSYGTGTLNEKLFF. The chain employs TRBV6-2 or TRBV6-3 and TRBJ1-4; the match to TRBD1 covers 9 bases. This CDR3 is 16 amino acids long. Germline V lookup: CDR1 MNHEY, CDR2 SVGEGT. J lost 4 bases, V lost 2 bases, and 5 bases had no gene match.

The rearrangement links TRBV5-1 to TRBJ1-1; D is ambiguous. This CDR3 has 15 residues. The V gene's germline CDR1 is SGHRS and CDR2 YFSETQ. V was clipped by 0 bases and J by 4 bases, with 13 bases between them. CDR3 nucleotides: TGCGCCAGCAGCTTGGCCAGGCGGTTAGGCACTGAAGCTTTCTTT. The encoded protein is CASSLARRLGTEAFF.